This TCR beta chain was sequenced for a study of shared clonotypes between healthy human individuals. Study results and caveats: Researchers found naive subsets generally carried larger estimated richness than memory subsets.

TCRdb's copy holds only in-frame clones and misses some; the assay was immunoSEQ multiplex PCR. The data show 2 million to 3 million clones, roughly 93% seen once. This clone is a singleton in its sample. Its antigen remains unidentified. The CDR3 consists of 17 residues. Germline CDR1 is SNHLY and CDR2 is FYNNEI. Trimming left V 6 bases short and J 2 bases short, with 23 bases between. The genes are TRBV2 and TRBJ2-7; perhaps D is TRBD1 or TRBD2 (5 bases each). Sequenced: naive CD4+ T cells from PBMCs. As for subset: CD45RA+ positively selected. The clonotype originates from a man younger than 35 in good health. Some clones in this sample may be carry-over from other donors' samples. This CDR3 reads CASSRIIPPRGAYEQYF. The CDR3 DNA follows: TGTGCCAGCAGCCGAATTATCCCACCCCGAGGGGCCTACGAGCAGTACTTC.